This T cell receptor beta chain is drawn from a study of response to subunit inactivated influenza vaccine. In TCRdb, the RT-PCR reads were re-called with MiXCR into one record per CDR3 protein. The repertoire has under 950,000 distinct CDR3 sequences, roughly 20% of them found once; the top ten carry about 9.4%. With 5 bases removed from V and 8 bases from J, the gap between germline ends came to 19 bases. The CDR3 is 15 residues long. CDR1 is MNHEY and CDR2 is SVGEGT in the germline V gene. This clonotype was counted a few times. Sequenced here: PBMCs from blood, sampled roughly 5 days after vaccination. This clonotype originated in a man aged 45-60 years who received an inactivated influenza vaccine. J is TRBJ2-1 and V is TRBV6-2 or TRBV6-3; TRBD2 is a possible D gene (6 bases). CDR3 in amino acids: CASSDPGASGYEQFF. The CDR3 DNA reads TGTGCCAGCAGTGATCCGGGAGCCTCCGGCTATGAGCAGTTCTTC.